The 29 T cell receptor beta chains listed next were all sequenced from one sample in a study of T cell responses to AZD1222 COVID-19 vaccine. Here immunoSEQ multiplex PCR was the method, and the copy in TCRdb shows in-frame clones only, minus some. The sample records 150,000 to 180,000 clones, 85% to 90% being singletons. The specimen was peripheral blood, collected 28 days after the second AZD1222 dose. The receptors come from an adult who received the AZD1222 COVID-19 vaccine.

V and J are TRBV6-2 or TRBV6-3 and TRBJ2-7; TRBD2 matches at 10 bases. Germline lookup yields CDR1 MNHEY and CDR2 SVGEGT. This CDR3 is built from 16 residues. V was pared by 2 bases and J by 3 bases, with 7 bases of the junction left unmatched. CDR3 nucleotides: TGTGCCAGCAGTTACCTCCCTAGCGGGAGCTTCTACGAGCAGTACTTC. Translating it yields CASSYLPSGSFYEQYF.

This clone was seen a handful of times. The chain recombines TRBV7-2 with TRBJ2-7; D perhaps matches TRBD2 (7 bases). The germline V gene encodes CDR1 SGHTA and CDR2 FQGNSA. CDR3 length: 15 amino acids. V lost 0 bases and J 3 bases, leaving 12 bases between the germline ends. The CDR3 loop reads CASSLAWGGGYEQYF. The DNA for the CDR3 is TGTGCCAGCAGCTTAGCATGGGGAGGGGGCTACGAGCAGTACTTC.

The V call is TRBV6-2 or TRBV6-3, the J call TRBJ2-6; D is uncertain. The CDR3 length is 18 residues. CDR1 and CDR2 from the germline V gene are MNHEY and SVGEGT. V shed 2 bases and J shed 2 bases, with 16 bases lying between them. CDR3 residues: CASSYVLLGFAGANVLTF. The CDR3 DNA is TGTGCCAGCAGTTACGTTTTATTAGGGTTCGCTGGGGCCAACGTCCTGACTTTC.

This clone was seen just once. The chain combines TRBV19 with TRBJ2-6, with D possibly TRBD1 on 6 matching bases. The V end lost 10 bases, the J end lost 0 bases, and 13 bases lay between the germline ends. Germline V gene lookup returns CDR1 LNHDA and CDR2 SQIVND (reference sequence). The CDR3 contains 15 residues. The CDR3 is CATKGVSSGANVLTF. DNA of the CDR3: TGTGCCACAAAGGGGGTTTCCTCTGGGGCCAACGTCCTGACTTTC.

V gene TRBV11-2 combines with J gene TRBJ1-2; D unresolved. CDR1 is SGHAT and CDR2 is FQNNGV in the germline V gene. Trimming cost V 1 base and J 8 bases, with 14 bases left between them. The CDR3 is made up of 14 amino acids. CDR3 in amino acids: CASSLVWAARGYTF. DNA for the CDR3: TGTGCCAGCAGCTTAGTGTGGGCCGCGAGAGGCTACACCTTC.

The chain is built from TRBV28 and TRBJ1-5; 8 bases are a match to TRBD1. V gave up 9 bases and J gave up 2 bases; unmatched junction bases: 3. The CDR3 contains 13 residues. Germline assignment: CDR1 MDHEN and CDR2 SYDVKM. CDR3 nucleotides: TGTGCCAGTACAGGGGGAGGCAATCAGCCCCAGCATTTT. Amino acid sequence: CASTGGGNQPQHF.

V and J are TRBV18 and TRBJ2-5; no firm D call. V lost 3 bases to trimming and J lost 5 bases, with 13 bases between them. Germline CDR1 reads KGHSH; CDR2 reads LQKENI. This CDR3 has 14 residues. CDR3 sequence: CASSPNLGTETQYF. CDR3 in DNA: TGTGCCAGCTCACCTAACCTGGGCACGGAGACCCAGTACTTC.

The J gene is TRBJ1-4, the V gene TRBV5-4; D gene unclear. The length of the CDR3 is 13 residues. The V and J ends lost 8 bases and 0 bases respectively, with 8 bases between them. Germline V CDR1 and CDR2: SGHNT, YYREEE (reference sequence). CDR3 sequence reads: CASSSATNEKLFF. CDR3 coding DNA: TGTGCCAGTTCATCGGCAACTAATGAAAAACTGTTTTTT.

The CDR3 nucleotides read TGTGCCAGCAGCCAACCCTCGACAGGGCAGAACGAGCAGTACTTC. It yields the protein CASSQPSTGQNEQYF. The chain combines TRBV3-1 (or the pseudogene TRBV3-2) with TRBJ2-7, with TRBD1 matching 7 bases. V dropped 2 bases and J dropped 5; count of bases not matched to a gene: 9. Germline loops: CDR1 LGHDT, CDR2 YNNKEL (reference sequence). This CDR3 contains 15 residues.

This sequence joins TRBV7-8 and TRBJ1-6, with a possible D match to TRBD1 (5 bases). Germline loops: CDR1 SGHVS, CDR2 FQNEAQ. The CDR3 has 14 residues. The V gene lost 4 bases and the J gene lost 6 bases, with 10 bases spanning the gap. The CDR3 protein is CASSSDSPNSPLHF. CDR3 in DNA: TGTGCCAGCAGCTCTGACAGTCCTAATTCACCCCTCCACTTT.

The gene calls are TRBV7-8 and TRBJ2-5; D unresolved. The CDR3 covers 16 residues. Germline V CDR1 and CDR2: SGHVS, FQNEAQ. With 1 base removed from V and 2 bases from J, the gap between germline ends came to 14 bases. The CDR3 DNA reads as TGTGCCAGCAGCTTAGAGTGGCCCTCGCGGCAAGAGACCCAGTACTTC. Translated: CASSLEWPSRQETQYF.

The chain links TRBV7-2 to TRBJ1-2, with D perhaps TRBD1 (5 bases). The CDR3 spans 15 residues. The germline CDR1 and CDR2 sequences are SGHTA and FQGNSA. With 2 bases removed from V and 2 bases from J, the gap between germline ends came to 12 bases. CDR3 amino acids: CASSLRDPGNYGYTF. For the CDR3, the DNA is TGTGCCAGCAGCTTAAGGGACCCAGGCAACTATGGCTACACCTTC.

This CDR3 reads CATSDKTRATIYF. Written as DNA, the CDR3 is TGTGCCACCAGTGATAAGACCCGGGCCACCATATATTTT. V is TRBV24-1 and J is TRBJ1-3; no reliable D call. Trimming pared 3 bases from V and 9 bases from J, leaving 11 bases between. The germline CDR1 and CDR2 sequences are KGHDR and SFDVKD. CDR3 size: 13 residues.

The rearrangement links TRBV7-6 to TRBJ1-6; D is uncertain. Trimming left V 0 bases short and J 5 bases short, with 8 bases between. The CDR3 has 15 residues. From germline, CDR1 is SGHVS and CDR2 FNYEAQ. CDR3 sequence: CASSLAQSHNSPLHF. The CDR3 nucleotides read TGTGCCAGCAGCTTAGCCCAGTCGCATAATTCACCCCTCCACTTT.

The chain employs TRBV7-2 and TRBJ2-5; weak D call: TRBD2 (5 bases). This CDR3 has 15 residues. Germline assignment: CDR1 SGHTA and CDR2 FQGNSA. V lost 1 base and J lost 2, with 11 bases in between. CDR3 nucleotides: TGTGCCAGCAGCTTAGTATTAGCGCGACAAGAGACCCAGTACTTC. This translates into CASSLVLARQETQYF.

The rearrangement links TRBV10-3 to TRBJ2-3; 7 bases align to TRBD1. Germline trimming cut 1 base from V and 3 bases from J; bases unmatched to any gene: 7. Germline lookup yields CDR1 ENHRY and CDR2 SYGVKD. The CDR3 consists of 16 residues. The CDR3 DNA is TGTGCCATCAGTGAGTATGGGACAGTGGAGACAGATACGCAGTATTTT. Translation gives CAISEYGTVETDTQYF.

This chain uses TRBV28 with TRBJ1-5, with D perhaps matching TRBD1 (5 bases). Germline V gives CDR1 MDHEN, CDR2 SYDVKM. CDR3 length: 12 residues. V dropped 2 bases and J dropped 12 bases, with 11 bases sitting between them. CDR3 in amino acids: CASSLRPQGQHF. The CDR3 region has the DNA TGTGCCAGCAGTTTACGGCCCCAGGGCCAGCATTTT. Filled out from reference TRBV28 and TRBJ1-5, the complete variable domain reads DVKVTQSSRYLVKRTGEKVFLECVQDMDHENMFWYRQDPGLGLRLIYFSYDVKMKEKGDIPEGYSVSREKKERFSLILESASTNQTSMYLCASSLRPQGQHFGDGTRLSIL.

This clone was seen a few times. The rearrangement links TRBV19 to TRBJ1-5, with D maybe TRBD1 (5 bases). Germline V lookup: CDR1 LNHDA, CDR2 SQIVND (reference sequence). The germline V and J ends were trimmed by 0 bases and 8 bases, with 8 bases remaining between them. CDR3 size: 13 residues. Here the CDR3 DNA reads TGTGCCAGTAGTATAGATTCGGGGGAGCCCCAGCATTTT. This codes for CASSIDSGEPQHF.

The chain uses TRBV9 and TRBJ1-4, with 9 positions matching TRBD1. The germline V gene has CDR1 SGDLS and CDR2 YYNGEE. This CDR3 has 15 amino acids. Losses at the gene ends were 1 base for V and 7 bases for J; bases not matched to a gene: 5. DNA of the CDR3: TGTGCCAGCAGCGTAACAGGGGGCTTAAGTGAAAAACTGTTTTTT. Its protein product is CASSVTGGLSEKLFF. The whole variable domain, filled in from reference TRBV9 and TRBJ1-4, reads DSGVTQTPKHLITATGQRVTLRCSPRSGDLSVYWYQQSLDQGLQFLIQYYNGEERAKGNILERFSAQQFPDLHSELNLSSLELGDSALYFCASSVTGGLSEKLFFGSGTQLSVL.

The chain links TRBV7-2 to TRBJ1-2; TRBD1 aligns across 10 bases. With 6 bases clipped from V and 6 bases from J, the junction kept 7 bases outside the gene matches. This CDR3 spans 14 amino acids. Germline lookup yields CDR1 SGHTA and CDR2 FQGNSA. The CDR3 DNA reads TGTGCCAGCAGACCTAGGGGACAGGGGAATGGCTACACCTTC. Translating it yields CASRPRGQGNGYTF.

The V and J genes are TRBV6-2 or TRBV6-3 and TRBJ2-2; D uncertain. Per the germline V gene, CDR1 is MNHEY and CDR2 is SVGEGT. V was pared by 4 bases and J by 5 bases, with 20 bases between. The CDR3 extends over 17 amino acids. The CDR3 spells CASSSPQWNLGTGELFF. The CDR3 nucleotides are TGTGCCAGCAGTTCGCCACAATGGAACCTTGGGACCGGGGAGCTGTTTTTT.

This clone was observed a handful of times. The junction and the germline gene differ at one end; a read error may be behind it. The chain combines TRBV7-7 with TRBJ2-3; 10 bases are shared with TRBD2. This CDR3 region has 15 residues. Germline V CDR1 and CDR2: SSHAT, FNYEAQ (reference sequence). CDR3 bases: TGTGCTAGCAGCTTAGGGCCTAGCGGGAGTGATACGCAGTATTTT. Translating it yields CASSLGPSGSDTQYF.

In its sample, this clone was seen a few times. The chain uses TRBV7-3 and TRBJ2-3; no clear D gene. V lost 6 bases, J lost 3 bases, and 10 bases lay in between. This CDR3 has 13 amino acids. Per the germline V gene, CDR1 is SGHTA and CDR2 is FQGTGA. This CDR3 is CASSRFGTDTQYF. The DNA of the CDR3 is TGTGCCAGCAGTAGGTTTGGGACAGATACGCAGTATTTT.

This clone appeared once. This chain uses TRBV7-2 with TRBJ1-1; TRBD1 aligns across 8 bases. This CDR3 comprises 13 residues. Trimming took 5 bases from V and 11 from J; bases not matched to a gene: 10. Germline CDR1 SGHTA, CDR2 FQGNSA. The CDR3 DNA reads TGTGCCAGCAGCGAAGGACAGGGAATGACGGCTTTCTTT. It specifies CASSEGQGMTAFF. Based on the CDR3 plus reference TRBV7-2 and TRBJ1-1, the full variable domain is GAGVSQSPSNKVTEKGKDVELRCDPISGHTALYWYRQSLGQGLEFLIYFQGNSAPDKSGLPSDRFSAERTGGSVSTLTIQRTQQEDSAVYLCASSEGQGMTAFFGQGTRLTVV.

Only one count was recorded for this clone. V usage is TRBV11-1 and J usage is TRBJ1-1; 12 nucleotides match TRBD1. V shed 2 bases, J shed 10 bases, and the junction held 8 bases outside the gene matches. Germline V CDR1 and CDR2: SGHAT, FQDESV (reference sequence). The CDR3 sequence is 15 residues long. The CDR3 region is CASSLPLKGQGAAFF. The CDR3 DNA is TGTGCCAGCAGCTTACCCCTTAAGGGACAGGGGGCAGCTTTCTTT.

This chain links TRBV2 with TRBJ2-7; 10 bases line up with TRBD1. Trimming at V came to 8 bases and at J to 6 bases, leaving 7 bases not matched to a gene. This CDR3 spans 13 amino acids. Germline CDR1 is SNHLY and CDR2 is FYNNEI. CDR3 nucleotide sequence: TGTGCCAGCGGGGGGACAGGGGAGGCCGAGCAGTACTTC. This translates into CASGGTGEAEQYF.

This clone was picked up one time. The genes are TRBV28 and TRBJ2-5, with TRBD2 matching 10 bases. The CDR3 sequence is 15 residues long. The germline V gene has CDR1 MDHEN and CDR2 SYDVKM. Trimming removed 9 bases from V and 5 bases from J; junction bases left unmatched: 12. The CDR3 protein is CARQASGRHAETQYF. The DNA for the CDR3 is TGTGCCAGGCAGGCTAGCGGGAGACATGCGGAGACCCAGTACTTC.

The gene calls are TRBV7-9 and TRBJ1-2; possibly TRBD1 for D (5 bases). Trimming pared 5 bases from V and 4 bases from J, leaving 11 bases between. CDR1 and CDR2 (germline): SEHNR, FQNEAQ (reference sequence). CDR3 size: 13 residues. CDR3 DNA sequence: TGTGCCAGCAGCCCTGGGGGAGTCTATGGCTACACCTTC. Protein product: CASSPGGVYGYTF. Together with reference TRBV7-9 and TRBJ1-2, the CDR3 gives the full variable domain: DTGVSQNPRHKITKRGQNVTFRCDPISEHNRLYWYRQTLGQGPEFLTYFQNEAQLEKSRLLSDRFSAERPKGSFSTLEIQRTEQGDSAMYLCASSPGGVYGYTFGSGTRLTVV.

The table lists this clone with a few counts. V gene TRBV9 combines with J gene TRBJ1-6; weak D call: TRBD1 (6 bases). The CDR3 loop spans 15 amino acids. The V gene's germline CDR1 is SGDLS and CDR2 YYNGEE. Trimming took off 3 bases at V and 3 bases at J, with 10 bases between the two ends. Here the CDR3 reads CASSATGIYNSPLHF. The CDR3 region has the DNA TGTGCCAGCAGCGCCACAGGGATCTATAATTCACCCCTCCACTTT.